This T cell receptor beta chain was retrieved from a study of blood T cell repertoires in COVID-19. Study-level background: Acute and convalescent COVID-19 samples came from the United States, Italy and Spain.

Per the original methods: Reference gene primer amplification gave estimated nucleated cell counts. The table came from immunoSEQ multiplex PCR; TCRdb's copy has only in-frame clones and leaves some out. V and J calls plus clone size are reproduced from that table; the DNA served to infer D and trimming. The sample has approximately 120,000 clones, under 90% seen once; the top ten hold 6.6%. The CDR3 sequence is 16 residues long. The V segment lost 6 bases and the J segment 0 bases; nucleotides outside the gene matches: 8. Per germline, CDR1 MRHNA and CDR2 SNTAGT. The specimen was peripheral blood. This chain links TRBV6-4 with TRBJ2-1, with 7 bases aligning to TRBD2. The sequence was collected from a woman aged 45-60 years with acute or convalescent COVID-19. CDR3 coding DNA: TGTGCCAGCAGCCCCGTCAGCGGGGTCTCCTACAATGAGCAGTTCTTC. As protein: CASSPVSGVSYNEQFF.